The sample holds one count of the clone carrying this TCR beta chain. The antigen remains unidentified. CD45RO-negative cells were positively selected for CCR7, leaving out terminally differentiated effector memory CD45RA+ cells. This sample stems from a study of shared clonotypes between healthy human individuals. Whole-study results and caveats: Enrolling few donors narrowed the genetic and exposure-history diversity that was represented.

Per the study methods: In the immunoSEQ data, sequences were junction-only and lacked quality scores, so filtering differed. The protocol was immunoSEQ multiplex PCR, while the TCRdb copy is restricted to in-frame clones and leaves out a portion. The DNA was the basis for D and trimming; V, J and clone size are from that table. The sample lists 2 million to 2.5 million clones, about 95% seen once, with roughly 1% in the top ten. Sequencing used naive CD8+ T cells sorted from blood. The receptor was derived from a man aged 18 to 30 in good health.

CDR3 nucleotides: TGTGCCAGCAGCCCCTCCGGCCCAGGTGAGCAGTTCTTC. Translated, it gives CASSPSGPGEQFF. This chain uses TRBV7-8 with TRBJ2-1; D uncertain. In germline, CDR1 is SGHVS, CDR2 FQNEAQ. The germline V and J ends were trimmed by 5 bases and 9 bases, with 14 bases remaining between them. This CDR3 region has 13 residues.